The subject of this entry is one T cell receptor (beta chain). As yet, its antigen is unknown. Expressed TCRB transcripts were sequenced because the entire RNA isolate underwent reverse transcription. Data came from immunoSEQ multiplex PCR; TCRdb stores just in-frame clones and leaves some out. The table records 600,000 to 750,000 clones, under 15% of them present only once. The V and J ends lost 4 bases and 6 bases respectively, with 11 bases between them. CDR1 and CDR2 from the germline V gene are SGHDT and YYEEEE. This CDR3 has 13 residues. The sample originates from a study of beta chain features in type 1 diabetes. Whole-study findings and limits: Significant though moderate, a shortening of TCRB CDR3s appeared in all four CD4+ subsets of Type 1 diabetes patients.

The chain is built from TRBV5-6 and TRBJ1-5, with D unresolved. The origin of this receptor is a man aged 25-45 years with type 1 diabetes. Source material: naive CD4+ T cells from blood. DNA of the CDR3: TGTGCCAGCAGCAAAGGGTCGGGTCAGCCCCAGCATTTT. Protein product: CASSKGSGQPQHF. Full variable domain (missing parts from reference TRBV5-6 and TRBJ1-5): DAGVTQSPTHLIKTRGQQVTLRCSPKSGHDTVSWYQQALGQGPQFIFQYYEEEERQRGNFPDRFSGHQFPNYSSELNVNALLLGDSALYLCASSKGSGQPQHFGDGTRLSIL.